The source of this TCR beta chain is a study of metastatic and nonmetastatic thyroid tumors. Looking at the study overall: Repertoire comparisons spanned blood and tumor or nodule tissue from malignant and benign thyroid patients. Regarding the study as a whole: Malignant thyroid tumors reportedly exceeded benign nodules significantly in TCR beta diversity, with the difference appearing in blood and tumor.

As regards this clone: Its antigen remains unidentified.

Source study methods: To classify distant metastasis in papillary thyroid cancer, a model was built from CDR3 differences across clinicopathological groups. TCRdb re-analyzed the PCR reads through MiXCR. These V and J calls derive from TCRdb rather than the authors' analysis. This sample has tens of thousands of clones, with around 23% found just once. Before thyroid surgery, none of the patients had received any treatment. V lost 6 bases and J lost 6; bases outside the gene matches: 10. The CDR3 runs 14 residues. Germline CDR1 reads DFQATT; CDR2 reads SNEGSKA (reference sequence). Sequencing input: blood. The source of this sequence is a male donor with papillary thyroid cancer or a benign thyroid nodule (not recorded which). Some clones in this sample may be carry-over from other donors' samples. The chain has TRBV20-1 and TRBJ2-3; 9 bases align to TRBD2. For the CDR3, the DNA is TGCAGTGCGACGGAAGCGGGAGGTTATGATACGCAGTATTTT. Protein: CSATEAGGYDTQYF.